A single sample gave rise to the 4 T cell receptor beta chains below, sequenced in a study of cytomegalovirus exposure and HLA in healthy donors. The PCR had 60 Vbeta and 13 Jbeta primers. Clones were sequenced by immunoSEQ multiplex PCR, and TCRdb holds only the in-frame ones, with some missing. The repertoire holds 110,000 to 150,000 clones, with 84% as singletons. The sequenced sample was PBMCs. The origin of the receptors is a boy younger than 10 in good health and CMV-seronegative.

The chain couples TRBV9 to TRBJ1-2; D possibly corresponds to TRBD1 (6 bases). Germline CDR1 reads SGDLS; CDR2 reads YYNGEE. The CDR3 contains 14 residues. Trimming removed 7 bases from V and 3 bases from J, with 16 bases in between. The CDR3 spells CASGGGRAHYGYTF. For the CDR3, the DNA is TGTGCCAGCGGGGGGGGCAGGGCTCACTATGGCTACACCTTC. The full variable domain, rest sourced from reference TRBV9 and TRBJ1-2, is DSGVTQTPKHLITATGQRVTLRCSPRSGDLSVYWYQQSLDQGLQFLIQYYNGEERAKGNILERFSAQQFPDLHSELNLSSLELGDSALYFCASGGGRAHYGYTFGSGTRLTVV.

The chain recombines TRBV7-9 with TRBJ1-1, with 9 bases matching TRBD1. The J segment lost 1 base and the V segment lost 2 bases, leaving 14 bases of the junction unmatched. CDR1 is SEHNR and CDR2 is FQNEAQ in the germline V gene (reference sequence). The CDR3 is 19 amino acids. CDR3 amino acids: CASSLRRVGTGPQNTEAFF. CDR3 nucleotide sequence: TGTGCCAGCAGCTTACGACGAGTTGGGACAGGGCCTCAGAACACTGAAGCTTTCTTT.

The chain has TRBV6-1 and TRBJ1-2; D call uncertain. The germline V gene encodes CDR1 MNHNS and CDR2 SASEGT. This CDR3 comprises 13 residues. V was shortened by 4 bases and J by 4 bases, with 10 bases between the two germline ends. The CDR3 here is CASSVSGSYGYTF. CDR3 DNA sequence: TGTGCCAGCAGTGTTAGCGGATCCTATGGCTACACCTTC.

V usage is TRBV7-9 and J usage is TRBJ1-2; 11 nucleotides agree with TRBD1. J gave up 2 bases and V 4 bases, and 6 bases lay outside the gene matches. Germline CDR1 is SEHNR and CDR2 is FQNEAQ (reference sequence). The CDR3 has 16 residues. The CDR3 nucleotides are TGTGCCAGCAGCTACGGTCGGGACAGGGGGAACTATGGCTACACCTTC. Translated: CASSYGRDRGNYGYTF.